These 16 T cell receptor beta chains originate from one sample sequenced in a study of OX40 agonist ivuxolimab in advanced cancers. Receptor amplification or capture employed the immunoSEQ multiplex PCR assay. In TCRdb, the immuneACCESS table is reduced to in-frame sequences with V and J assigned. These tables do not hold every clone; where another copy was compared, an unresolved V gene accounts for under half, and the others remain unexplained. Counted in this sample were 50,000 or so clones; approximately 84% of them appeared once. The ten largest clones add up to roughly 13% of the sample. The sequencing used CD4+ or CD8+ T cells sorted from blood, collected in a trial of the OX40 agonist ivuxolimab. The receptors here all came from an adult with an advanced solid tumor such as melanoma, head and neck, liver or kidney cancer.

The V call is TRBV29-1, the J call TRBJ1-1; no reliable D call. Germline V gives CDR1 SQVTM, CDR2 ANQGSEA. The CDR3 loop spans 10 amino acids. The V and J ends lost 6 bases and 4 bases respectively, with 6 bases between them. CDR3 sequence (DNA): TGCAGCGTCTGGAGCACTGAAGCTTTCTTT. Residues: CSVWSTEAFF.

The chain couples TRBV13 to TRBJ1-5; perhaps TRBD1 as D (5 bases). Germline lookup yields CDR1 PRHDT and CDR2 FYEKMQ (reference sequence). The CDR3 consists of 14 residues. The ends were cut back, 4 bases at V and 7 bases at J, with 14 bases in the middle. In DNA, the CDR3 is TGTGCCAGCAGCTCCATCTCGGGGGGGCAGCCCCAGCATTTT. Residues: CASSSISGGQPQHF.

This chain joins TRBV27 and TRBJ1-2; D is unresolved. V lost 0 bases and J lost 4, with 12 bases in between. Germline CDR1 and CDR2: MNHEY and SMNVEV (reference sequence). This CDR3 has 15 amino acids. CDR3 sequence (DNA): TGTGCCAGCAGTTTATCCACCACGAGTAGCTATGGCTACACCTTC. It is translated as CASSLSTTSSYGYTF.

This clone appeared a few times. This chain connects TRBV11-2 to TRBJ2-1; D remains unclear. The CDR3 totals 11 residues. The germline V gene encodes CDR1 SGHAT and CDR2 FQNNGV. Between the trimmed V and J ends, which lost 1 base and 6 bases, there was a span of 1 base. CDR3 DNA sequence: TGTGCCAGCAGCTTAGTCAATGAGCAGTTCTTC. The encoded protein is CASSLVNEQFF.

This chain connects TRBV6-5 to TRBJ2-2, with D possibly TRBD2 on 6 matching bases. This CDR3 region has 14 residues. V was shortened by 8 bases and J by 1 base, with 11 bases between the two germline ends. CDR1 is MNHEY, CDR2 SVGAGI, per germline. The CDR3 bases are TGTGCCAGCTCGTACGGGGGGAACACCGGGGAGCTGTTTTTT. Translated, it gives CASSYGGNTGELFF.

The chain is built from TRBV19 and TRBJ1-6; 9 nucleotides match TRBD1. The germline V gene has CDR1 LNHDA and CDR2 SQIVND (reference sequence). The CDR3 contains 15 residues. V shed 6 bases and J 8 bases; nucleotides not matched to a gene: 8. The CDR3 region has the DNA TGTGCCAGTAGCCTTATGGGACAGGGTTATTCACCCCTCCACTTT. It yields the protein CASSLMGQGYSPLHF.

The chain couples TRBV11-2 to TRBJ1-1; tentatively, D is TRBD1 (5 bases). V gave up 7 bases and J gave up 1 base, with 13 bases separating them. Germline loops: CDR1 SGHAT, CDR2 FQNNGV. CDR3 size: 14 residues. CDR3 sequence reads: CASTGMGSNTEAFF. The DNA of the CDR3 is TGTGCCAGCACAGGGATGGGTTCGAACACTGAAGCTTTCTTT.

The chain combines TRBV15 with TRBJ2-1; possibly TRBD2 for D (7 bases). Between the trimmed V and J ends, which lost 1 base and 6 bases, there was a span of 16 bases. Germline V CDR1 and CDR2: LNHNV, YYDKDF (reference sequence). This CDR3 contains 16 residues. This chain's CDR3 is CATSRGTGGYLNEQFF. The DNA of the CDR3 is TGTGCCACCAGCAGAGGAACGGGGGGCTACCTCAATGAGCAGTTCTTC. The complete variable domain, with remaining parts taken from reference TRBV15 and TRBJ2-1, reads DAMVIQNPRYQVTQFGKPVTLSCSQTLNHNVMYWYQQKSSQAPKLLFHYYDKDFNNEADTPDNFQSRRPNTSFCFLDIRSPGLGDTAMYLCATSRGTGGYLNEQFFGPGTRLTVL.

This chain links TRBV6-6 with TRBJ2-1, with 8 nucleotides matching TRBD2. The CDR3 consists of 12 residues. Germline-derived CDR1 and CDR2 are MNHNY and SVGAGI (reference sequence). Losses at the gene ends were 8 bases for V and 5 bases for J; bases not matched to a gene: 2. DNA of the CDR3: TGTGCCAGCTCGGGACTAGACAATGAGCAGTTCTTC. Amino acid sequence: CASSGLDNEQFF.

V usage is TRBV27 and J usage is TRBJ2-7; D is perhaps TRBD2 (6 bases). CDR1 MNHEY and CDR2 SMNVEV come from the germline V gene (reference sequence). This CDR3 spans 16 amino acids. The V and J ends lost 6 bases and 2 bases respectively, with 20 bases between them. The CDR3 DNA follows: TGTGCCAGCAGCCATCAACCGGGACTTCGCCCCTACGAGCAGTACTTC. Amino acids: CASSHQPGLRPYEQYF.

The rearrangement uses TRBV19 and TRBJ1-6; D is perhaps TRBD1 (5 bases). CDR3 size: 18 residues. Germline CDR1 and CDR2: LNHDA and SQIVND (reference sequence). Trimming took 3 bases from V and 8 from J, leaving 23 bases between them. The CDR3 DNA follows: TGTGCCAGTAGTATTACGGGGCCATCAAGTGCCCGGGATTCACCCCTCCACTTT. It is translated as CASSITGPSSARDSPLHF.

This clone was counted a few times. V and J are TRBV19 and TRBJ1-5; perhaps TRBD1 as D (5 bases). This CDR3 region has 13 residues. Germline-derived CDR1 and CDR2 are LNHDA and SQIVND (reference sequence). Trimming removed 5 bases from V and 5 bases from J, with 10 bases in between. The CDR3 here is CASSSAGHQPQHF. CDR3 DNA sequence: TGTGCCAGTAGTTCGGCAGGGCATCAGCCCCAGCATTTT. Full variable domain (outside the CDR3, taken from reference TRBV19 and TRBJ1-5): DGGITQSPKYLFRKEGQNVTLSCEQNLNHDAMYWYRQDPGQGLRLIYYSQIVNDFQKGDIAEGYSVSREKKESFPLTVTSAQKNPTAFYLCASSSAGHQPQHFGDGTRLSIL.

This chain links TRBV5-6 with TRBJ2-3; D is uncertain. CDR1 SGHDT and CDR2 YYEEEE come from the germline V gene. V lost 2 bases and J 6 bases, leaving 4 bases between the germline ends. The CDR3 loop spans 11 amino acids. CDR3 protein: CASSLRDTQYF. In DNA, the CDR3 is TGTGCCAGCAGCTTAAGGGATACGCAGTATTTT.

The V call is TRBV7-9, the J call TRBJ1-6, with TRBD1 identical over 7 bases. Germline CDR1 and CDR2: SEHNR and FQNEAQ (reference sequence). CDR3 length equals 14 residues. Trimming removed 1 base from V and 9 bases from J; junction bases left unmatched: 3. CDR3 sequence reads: CASSLVPGGSPLHF. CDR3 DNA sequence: TGTGCCAGCAGCTTAGTACCAGGGGGTTCACCCCTCCACTTT.

The CDR3 spells CASSRFQRGGGTQYF. The CDR3, as DNA: TGTGCCAGCAGCCGTTTTCAGCGGGGGGGCGGCACGCAGTATTTT. The chain recombines TRBV7-6 with TRBJ2-3, with TRBD2 identical over 10 bases. The V and J ends lost 5 bases and 9 bases, in that order; junction bases with no gene match: 11. Germline CDR1 is SGHVS and CDR2 is FNYEAQ. The CDR3 loop spans 15 amino acids.

The CDR3 nucleotides are TGTGCCAGCAGTGAATTAAGGGACTATGGCTACACCTTC. This gives the protein CASSELRDYGYTF. The rearrangement uses TRBV25-1 and TRBJ1-2; D not certain. This CDR3 has 13 residues. Germline-derived CDR1 and CDR2 are MGHDK and SYGVNS. V shed 1 base and J shed 3 bases, with 6 bases lying between them.